In this sample, the clone carrying this T cell receptor (beta chain) turned up a few times. The PCR was carried out with 60 Vbeta primers and 13 Jbeta primers. Repertoires were generated with immunoSEQ multiplex PCR, while TCRdb's copy carries only in-frame clones and drops some. The sample holds 150,000 to 200,000 clones, around 75% seen once. These data originate in a study of cytomegalovirus exposure and HLA in healthy donors. The V and J ends lost 4 bases and 4 bases respectively, with 8 bases between them. The CDR3 contains 12 residues. Germline V lookup: CDR1 LGHNT, CDR2 FRNRAP. Sequencing used PBMCs. The chain carries TRBV12-5 and TRBJ2-7, with no clear D. The receptor was isolated from a woman under 40 in good health and CMV-seropositive. The CDR3 DNA sequence: TGTGCTAGTGGTTCTGGAGAGTACGAGCAGTACTTC. As protein: CASGSGEYEQYF.